This TCR beta chain was recorded in a study of shared clonotypes between healthy human individuals. Per the germline V gene, CDR1 is SNHLY and CDR2 is FYNNEI. The CDR3 extends over 15 amino acids. The V end was cut by 6 bases, the J end by 1 base, with 13 bases between. Clones were sequenced by immunoSEQ multiplex PCR, and TCRdb holds only the in-frame ones, with some missing. The sample yields 2 million to 2.5 million clones, approximately 90% seen once. The count of this clone is one. The clonotype was recovered from a man aged 18-30 years in good health. Some clones in this sample may be carry-over from other donors' samples. Sequencing was carried out using naive CD4+ T cells from PBMCs. As for subset: CD45RA+ positively selected. This chain links TRBV2 with TRBJ1-5; D remains ambiguous. The CDR3 spells CASSQTLPSNQPQHF. Here the CDR3 DNA reads TGTGCCAGCAGCCAGACTCTTCCCAGCAATCAGCCCCAGCATTTT.